This TCR beta chain was captured by sequencing in a study of PD-1 blockade in classical Hodgkin lymphoma. The overall study: Patients were infused with nivolumab 3 mg/kg every 2 weeks. Study results and limitations: Later analyses included only patients treated at least 1 year post-ASCT. At baseline, newly diagnosed patients reportedly showed less TCR diversity than healthy donors. By C4D1 there was a significant rise in CD4+ TCR diversity but not in CD8+ TCR diversity.

Details on this clone: Its specificity is not known.

Generated by immunoSEQ multiplex PCR, the TCRdb table keeps only in-frame clones and is missing some. The data show 25,000 to 35,000 clones, more than 60% seen once. After autologous stem cell transplantation all patients relapsed, and prior brentuximab vedotin exposure differed between cohorts. Trimming cost V 0 bases and J 2 bases, with 12 bases left between them. The CDR3 length is 16 residues. CDR1 and CDR2 from the germline V gene are SGHRS and YFSETQ. The TCR originated in a human donor with classical Hodgkin lymphoma. The source material was peripheral blood mononuclear cells (PBMCs), sampled before the second cycle of nivolumab. This chain links TRBV5-1 with TRBJ2-1; tentatively, D is TRBD1 or TRBD2 (5 bases each). CDR3 protein: CASSLALGAPYNEQFF. The CDR3 DNA follows: TGCGCCAGCAGCTTGGCTCTCGGGGCTCCCTACAATGAGCAGTTCTTC.